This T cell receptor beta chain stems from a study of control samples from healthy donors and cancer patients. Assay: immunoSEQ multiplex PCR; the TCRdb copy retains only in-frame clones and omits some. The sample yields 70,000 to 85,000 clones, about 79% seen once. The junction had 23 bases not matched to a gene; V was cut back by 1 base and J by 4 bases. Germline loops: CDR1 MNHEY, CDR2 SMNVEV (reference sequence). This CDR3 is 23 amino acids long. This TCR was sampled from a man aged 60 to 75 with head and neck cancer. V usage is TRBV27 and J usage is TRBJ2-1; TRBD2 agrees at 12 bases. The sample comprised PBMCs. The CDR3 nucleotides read TGTGCCAGCAGTTTATATACCTTAACGGGACTAGCGGGTTCCCTTGGGTCGTACAATGAGCAGTTCTTC. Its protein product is CASSLYTLTGLAGSLGSYNEQFF.